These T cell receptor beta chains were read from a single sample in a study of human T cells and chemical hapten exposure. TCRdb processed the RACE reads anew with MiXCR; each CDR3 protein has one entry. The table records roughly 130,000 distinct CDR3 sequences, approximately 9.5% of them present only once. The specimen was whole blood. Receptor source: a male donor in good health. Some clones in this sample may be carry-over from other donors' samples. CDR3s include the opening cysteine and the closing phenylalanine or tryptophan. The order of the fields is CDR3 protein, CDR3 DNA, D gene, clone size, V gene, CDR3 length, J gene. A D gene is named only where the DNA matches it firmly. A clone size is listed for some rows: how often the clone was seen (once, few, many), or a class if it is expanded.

cdr3_aa: CTSSQDGTGLYEQYF; cdr3_nt: TGTACCAGCAGCCAAGATGGGACAGGGCTCTACGAGCAGTACTTC; d_call: TRBD1; clone_size: .; v_call: TRBV3-1; cdr3_length: 15; j_call: TRBJ2-7
cdr3_aa: CASSQERDRVEGEQYF; cdr3_nt: TGCGCCAGCAGCCAAGAACGGGACAGGGTTGAGGGGGAGCAGTACTTC; d_call: TRBD1; clone_size: many; v_call: TRBV4-3; cdr3_length: 16; j_call: TRBJ2-7
cdr3_aa: CASTDRGRGYEQYF; cdr3_nt: TGTGCCAGCACCGACAGGGGAAGAGGCTACGAGCAGTACTTC; d_call: TRBD1; clone_size: few; v_call: TRBV12-3/TRBV12-4; cdr3_length: 14; j_call: TRBJ2-7
cdr3_aa: CASSLGLGKTGELFF; cdr3_nt: TGTGCCAGCAGTTTAGGGTTGGGGAAAACCGGGGAGCTGTTTTTT; d_call: .; clone_size: few; v_call: TRBV12-3/TRBV12-4; cdr3_length: 15; j_call: TRBJ2-2
cdr3_aa: CASSSGLTIYEQYF; cdr3_nt: TGTGCCAGCAGCTCGGGACTGACGATTTACGAGCAGTACTTC; d_call: .; clone_size: .; v_call: TRBV7-2; cdr3_length: 14; j_call: TRBJ2-7
cdr3_aa: CASSPGMNTEAFF; cdr3_nt: TGTGCCAGCAGTCCCGGGATGAACACTGAAGCTTTCTTT; d_call: .; clone_size: many; v_call: TRBV27; cdr3_length: 13; j_call: TRBJ1-1
cdr3_aa: CSAYPTSGRGNEQFF; cdr3_nt: TGCAGTGCTTACCCTACTAGCGGGAGGGGAAATGAGCAGTTCTTC; d_call: TRBD2; clone_size: many; v_call: TRBV20-1; cdr3_length: 15; j_call: TRBJ2-1
cdr3_aa: CASRWTLQETQYF; cdr3_nt: TGCGCCAGCAGGTGGACACTCCAAGAGACCCAGTACTTC; d_call: .; clone_size: .; v_call: TRBV5-1; cdr3_length: 13; j_call: TRBJ2-5
cdr3_aa: CASSFGGGYNEQFF; cdr3_nt: TGTGCCAGCAGTTTCGGGGGTGGGTACAATGAGCAGTTCTTC; d_call: .; clone_size: many; v_call: TRBV6-2/TRBV6-3; cdr3_length: 14; j_call: TRBJ2-1
cdr3_aa: CASSWVAGTYEQYF; cdr3_nt: TGCGCCAGCAGCTGGGTAGCGGGAACCTACGAGCAGTACTTC; d_call: TRBD2; clone_size: .; v_call: TRBV5-1; cdr3_length: 14; j_call: TRBJ2-7
cdr3_aa: CASSMHSNNQPQHF; cdr3_nt: TGTGCCAGTAGTATGCACAGCAACAATCAGCCCCAGCATTTT; d_call: .; clone_size: .; v_call: TRBV19; cdr3_length: 14; j_call: TRBJ1-5
cdr3_aa: CASSLGQGGNSPLHF; cdr3_nt: TGTGCCAGCAGCTTAGGACAGGGCGGTAATTCACCCCTCCACTTT; d_call: TRBD1; clone_size: few; v_call: TRBV7-2; cdr3_length: 15; j_call: TRBJ1-6
cdr3_aa: CASSRTSGGTDTQYF; cdr3_nt: TGTGCCAGCAGCCGGACTAGCGGGGGCACAGATACGCAGTATTTT; d_call: TRBD2; clone_size: .; v_call: TRBV6-4; cdr3_length: 15; j_call: TRBJ2-3
cdr3_aa: CASGTTGLEQYF; cdr3_nt: TGTGCCAGCGGAACCACGGGGCTAGAGCAGTACTTC; d_call: .; clone_size: many; v_call: TRBV18; cdr3_length: 12; j_call: TRBJ2-7
cdr3_aa: CASRQAAKNTEAFF; cdr3_nt: TGTGCCAGTCGACAGGCTGCCAAGAACACTGAAGCTTTCTTT; d_call: .; clone_size: many; v_call: TRBV19; cdr3_length: 14; j_call: TRBJ1-1
cdr3_aa: CASSQGEPYNEQFF; cdr3_nt: TGCGCCAGCAGCCAAGGGGAACCCTACAATGAGCAGTTCTTC; d_call: .; clone_size: few; v_call: TRBV4-1; cdr3_length: 14; j_call: TRBJ2-1
cdr3_aa: CSARDPIAGESYNEQFF; cdr3_nt: TGCAGTGCTAGAGATCCCATAGCGGGAGAGTCATACAATGAGCAGTTCTTC; d_call: TRBD2; clone_size: .; v_call: TRBV20-1; cdr3_length: 17; j_call: TRBJ2-1
cdr3_aa: CAISRDNEQFF; cdr3_nt: TGTGCCATCAGCCGGGACAATGAGCAGTTCTTC; d_call: .; clone_size: .; v_call: TRBV10-3; cdr3_length: 11; j_call: TRBJ2-1
cdr3_aa: CASRPILGNTEAFF; cdr3_nt: TGTGCCAGCAGACCTATACTCGGGAACACTGAAGCTTTCTTT; d_call: .; clone_size: few; v_call: TRBV9; cdr3_length: 14; j_call: TRBJ1-1
cdr3_aa: CASRGTGDFF; cdr3_nt: TGTGCCAGCAGGGGGACAGGGGATTTCTTT; d_call: TRBD1; clone_size: .; v_call: TRBV2; cdr3_length: 10; j_call: TRBJ1-1
cdr3_aa: CAISPRTGAGVEQYF; cdr3_nt: TGTGCCATCAGCCCGCGGACAGGGGCGGGGGTCGAGCAGTACTTC; d_call: TRBD1; clone_size: few; v_call: TRBV10-3; cdr3_length: 15; j_call: TRBJ2-7
cdr3_aa: CASSAGPGGAGNTIYF; cdr3_nt: TGTGCCAGCAGTGCCGGACCAGGGGGTGCTGGAAACACCATATATTTT; d_call: TRBD1; clone_size: many; v_call: TRBV6-1; cdr3_length: 16; j_call: TRBJ1-3
cdr3_aa: CSASTWAGASNSPLHF; cdr3_nt: TGCAGTGCTAGTACATGGGCGGGCGCCTCCAATTCACCCCTCCACTTT; d_call: .; clone_size: .; v_call: TRBV20-1; cdr3_length: 16; j_call: TRBJ1-6
cdr3_aa: CASSGAGTGENGYTF; cdr3_nt: TGTGCCAGCAGTGGAGCCGGGACAGGCGAGAATGGCTACACCTTC; d_call: TRBD1; clone_size: few; v_call: TRBV2; cdr3_length: 15; j_call: TRBJ1-2
cdr3_aa: CSVVTSGQGWVEQYF; cdr3_nt: TGCAGCGTTGTAACATCGGGACAGGGGTGGGTCGAGCAGTACTTC; d_call: TRBD1; clone_size: many; v_call: TRBV29-1; cdr3_length: 15; j_call: TRBJ2-7
cdr3_aa: CASSVAWDPHEQYF; cdr3_nt: TGTGCCAGCAGCGTAGCTTGGGACCCCCACGAGCAGTACTTC; d_call: .; clone_size: .; v_call: TRBV9; cdr3_length: 14; j_call: TRBJ2-7
cdr3_aa: CASTGQGSNQPQHF; cdr3_nt: TGTGCCAGCACCGGGCAAGGAAGCAATCAGCCCCAGCATTTT; d_call: .; clone_size: .; v_call: TRBV6-6; cdr3_length: 14; j_call: TRBJ1-5